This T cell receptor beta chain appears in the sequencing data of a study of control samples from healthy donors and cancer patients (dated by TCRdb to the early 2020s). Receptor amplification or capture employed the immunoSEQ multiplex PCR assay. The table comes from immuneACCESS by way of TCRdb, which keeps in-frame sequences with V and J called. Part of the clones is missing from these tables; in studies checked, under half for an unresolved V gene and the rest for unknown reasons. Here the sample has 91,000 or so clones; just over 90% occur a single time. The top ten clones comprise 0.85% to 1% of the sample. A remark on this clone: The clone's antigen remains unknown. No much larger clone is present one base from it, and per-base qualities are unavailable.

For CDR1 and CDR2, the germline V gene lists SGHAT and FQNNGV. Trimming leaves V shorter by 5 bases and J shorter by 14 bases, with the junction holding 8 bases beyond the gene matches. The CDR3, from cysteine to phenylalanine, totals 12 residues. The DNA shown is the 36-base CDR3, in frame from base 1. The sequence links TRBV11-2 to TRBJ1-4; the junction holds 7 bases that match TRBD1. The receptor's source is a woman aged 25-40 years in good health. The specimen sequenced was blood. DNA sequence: TGTGCCAGCAGCCGGGACAGCGGGGTCCTGTTTTTT. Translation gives CASSRDSGVLFF. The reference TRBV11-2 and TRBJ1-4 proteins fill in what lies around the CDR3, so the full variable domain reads EAGVAQSPRYKIIEKRQSVAFWCNPISGHATLYWYQQILGQGPKLLIQFQNNGVVDDSQLPKDRFSAERLKGVDSTLKIQPAKLEDSAVYLCASSRDSGVLFFGSGTQLSVL.